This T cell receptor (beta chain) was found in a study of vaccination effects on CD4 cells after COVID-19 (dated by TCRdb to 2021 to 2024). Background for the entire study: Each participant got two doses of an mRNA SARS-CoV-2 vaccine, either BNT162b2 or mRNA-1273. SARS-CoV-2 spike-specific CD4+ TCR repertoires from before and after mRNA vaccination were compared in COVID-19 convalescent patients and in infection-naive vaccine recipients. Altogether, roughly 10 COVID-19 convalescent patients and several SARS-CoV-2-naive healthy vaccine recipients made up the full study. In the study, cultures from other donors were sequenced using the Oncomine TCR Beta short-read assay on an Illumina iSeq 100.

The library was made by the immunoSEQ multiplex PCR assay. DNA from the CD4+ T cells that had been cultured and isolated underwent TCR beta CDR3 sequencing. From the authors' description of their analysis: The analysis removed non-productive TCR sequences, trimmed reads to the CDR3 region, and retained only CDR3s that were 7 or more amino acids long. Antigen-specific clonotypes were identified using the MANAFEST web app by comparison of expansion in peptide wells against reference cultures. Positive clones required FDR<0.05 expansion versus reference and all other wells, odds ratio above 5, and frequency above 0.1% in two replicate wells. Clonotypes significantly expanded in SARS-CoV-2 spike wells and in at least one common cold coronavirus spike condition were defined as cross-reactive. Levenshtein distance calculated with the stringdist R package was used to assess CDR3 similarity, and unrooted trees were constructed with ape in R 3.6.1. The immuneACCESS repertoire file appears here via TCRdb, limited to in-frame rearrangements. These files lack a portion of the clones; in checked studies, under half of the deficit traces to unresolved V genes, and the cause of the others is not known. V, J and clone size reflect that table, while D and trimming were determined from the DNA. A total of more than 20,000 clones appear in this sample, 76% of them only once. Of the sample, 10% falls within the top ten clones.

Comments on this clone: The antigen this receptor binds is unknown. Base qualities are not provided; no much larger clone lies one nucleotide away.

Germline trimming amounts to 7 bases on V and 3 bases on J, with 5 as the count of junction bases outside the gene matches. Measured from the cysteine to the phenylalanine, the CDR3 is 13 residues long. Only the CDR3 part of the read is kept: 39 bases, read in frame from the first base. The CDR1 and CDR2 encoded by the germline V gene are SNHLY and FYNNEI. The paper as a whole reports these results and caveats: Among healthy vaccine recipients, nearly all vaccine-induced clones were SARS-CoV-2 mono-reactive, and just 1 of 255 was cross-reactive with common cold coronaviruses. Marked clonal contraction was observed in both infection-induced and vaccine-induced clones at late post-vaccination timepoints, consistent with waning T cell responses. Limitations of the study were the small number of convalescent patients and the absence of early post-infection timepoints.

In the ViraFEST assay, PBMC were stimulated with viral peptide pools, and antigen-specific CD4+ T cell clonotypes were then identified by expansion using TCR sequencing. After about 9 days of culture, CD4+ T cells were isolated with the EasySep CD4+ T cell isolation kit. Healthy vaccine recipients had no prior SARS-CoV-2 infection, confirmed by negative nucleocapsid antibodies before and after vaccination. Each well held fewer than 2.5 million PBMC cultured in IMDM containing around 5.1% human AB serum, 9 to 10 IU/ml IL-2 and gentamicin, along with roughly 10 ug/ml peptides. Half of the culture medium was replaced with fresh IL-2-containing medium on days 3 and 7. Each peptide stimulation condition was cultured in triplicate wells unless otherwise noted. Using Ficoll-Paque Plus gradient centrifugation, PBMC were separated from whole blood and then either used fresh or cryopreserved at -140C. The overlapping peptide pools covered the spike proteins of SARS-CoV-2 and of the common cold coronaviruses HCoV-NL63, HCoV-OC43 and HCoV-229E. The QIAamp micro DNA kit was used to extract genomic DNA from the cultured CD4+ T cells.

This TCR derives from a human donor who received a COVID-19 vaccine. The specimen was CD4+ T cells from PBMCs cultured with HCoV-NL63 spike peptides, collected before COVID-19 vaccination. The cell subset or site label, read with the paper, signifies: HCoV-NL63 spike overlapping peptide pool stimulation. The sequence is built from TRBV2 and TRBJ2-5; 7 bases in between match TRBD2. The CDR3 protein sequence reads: CASNGREKETQYF. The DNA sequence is TGTGCCAGCAATGGGCGGGAGAAAGAGACCCAGTACTTC.